The next 24 T cell receptor beta chains were all read from a single sample in a study of early T cells in non-severe SARS-CoV-2 infection. Using its own MiXCR run on the 5' RACE reads, TCRdb lists one record per CDR3 protein. The table lists about 55,000 distinct CDR3 sequences, more than 6.5% of them singletons. Sample: whole blood, taken at baseline. Every receptor here comes from an adult who was a healthcare worker with PCR-confirmed SARS-CoV-2 infection or an uninfected control (not recorded which).

This clonotype was counted many times. CDR3 sequence reads: CASSRGTVNTEAFF. The CDR3 DNA follows: TGTGCCAGTAGCCGCGGGACAGTGAACACTGAAGCTTTCTTT. The chain recombines TRBV6-1 with TRBJ1-1; TRBD1 agrees at 7 bases. Germline loops: CDR1 MNHNS, CDR2 SASEGT. The CDR3 length is 14 residues. Losses at the gene ends were 9 bases for V and 0 bases for J; bases not matched to a gene: 7.

The sample holds many counts of this clonotype. V is TRBV20-1 and J is TRBJ1-5; 8 bases agree with TRBD1. Germline CDR1 DFQATT, CDR2 SNEGSKA (reference sequence). Trimming at V came to 5 bases and at J to 6 bases, leaving 6 bases not matched to a gene. CDR3 size: 13 residues. The CDR3 sequence is CSAYTGGGQPQHF. The DNA of the CDR3 is TGCAGTGCTTATACAGGGGGAGGTCAGCCCCAGCATTTT.

The CDR3 bases are TGCGCCAGCAGCAACGGTGACGGACTAGCGGGAGAGACCCAGTACTTC. Translating gives CASSNGDGLAGETQYF. This chain joins TRBV5-1 and TRBJ2-5; 11 bases align to TRBD2. The CDR3 consists of 16 residues. In germline, CDR1 is SGHRS, CDR2 YFSETQ. Trimming took 4 bases from V and 4 from J; bases not matched to a gene: 9.

This clonotype showed up just a few times. The chain links TRBV15 to TRBJ2-3; either TRBD1 or TRBD2 may fit D (5 bases each). With 1 base removed from V and 1 base from J, the gap between germline ends came to 9 bases. CDR1 is LNHNV, CDR2 YYDKDF, per germline (reference sequence). This CDR3 has 15 residues. The CDR3 is CATSRGDGGTDTQYF. The CDR3 region has the DNA TGTGCCACCAGCAGAGGGGACGGGGGCACAGATACGCAGTATTTT. The variable domain in full, completed from reference TRBV15 and TRBJ2-3, reads DAMVIQNPRYQVTQFGKPVTLSCSQTLNHNVMYWYQQKSSQAPKLLFHYYDKDFNNEADTPDNFQSRRPNTSFCFLDIRSPGLGDTAMYLCATSRGDGGTDTQYFGPGTRLTVL.

The V and J genes are TRBV4-1 and TRBJ2-1; possible D gene TRBD2, 5 bases. The ends were cut back, 0 bases at V and 9 bases at J, with 15 bases in the middle. The CDR3 length is 15 residues. Germline values: CDR1 MGHRA, CDR2 YSYEKL. The CDR3 region is CASSQDAPNAGEQFF. As DNA, the CDR3 is TGCGCCAGCAGCCAAGACGCGCCTAACGCGGGTGAGCAGTTCTTC.

The chain couples TRBV12-3 or TRBV12-4 to TRBJ2-7; 10 bases map to TRBD1. J was trimmed by 3 bases and V by 5 bases; bases with no gene match: 10. CDR3 length equals 16 residues. The CDR3, as DNA: TGTGCCAGCAGTGACCGGGACAGGGGAGCGAGCTACGAGCAGTACTTC. As protein: CASSDRDRGASYEQYF.

The chain uses TRBV6-6 and TRBJ2-1; a possible D gene is TRBD2 (6 bases). From germline, CDR1 is MNHNY and CDR2 SVGAGI (reference sequence). There are 17 residues in the CDR3. With 7 bases removed from V and 4 bases from J, the gap between germline ends came to 23 bases. This chain's CDR3 is CASNPLPGGGPYNEQFF. The CDR3 coding sequence is TGTGCCAGCAACCCCCTCCCCGGAGGAGGGCCTTACAATGAGCAGTTCTTC.

This clonotype was detected a few times. The chain joins TRBV7-9 to TRBJ2-2; D call uncertain. The CDR3 covers 13 residues. Trimming left V 5 bases short and J 11 bases short, with 15 bases between. Germline V gene lookup returns CDR1 SEHNR and CDR2 FQNEAQ (reference sequence). Here the CDR3 reads CASSILRRPELFF. The CDR3 DNA sequence: TGTGCCAGCAGCATATTACGTCGGCCAGAGCTGTTTTTT.

The table lists this clonotype with many counts. The J gene is TRBJ1-6, the V gene TRBV20-1; 7 bases fit TRBD1. The V and J ends lost 0 bases and 10 bases, in that order; junction bases with no gene match: 12. Germline values: CDR1 DFQATT, CDR2 SNEGSKA (reference sequence). CDR3 size: 16 residues. DNA of the CDR3: TGCAGTGCTAGAGACCGAATTACAGGGGATAGCTCACCCCTCCACTTT. Translated: CSARDRITGDSSPLHF.

The chain joins TRBV4-2 to TRBJ1-2; D is ambiguous. The ends were cut back, 4 bases at V and 5 bases at J, with 14 bases in the middle. CDR3 length equals 14 residues. CDR1 LGHNA and CDR2 YNFKEQ come from the germline V gene. Here the CDR3 DNA reads TGTGCCAGCAGCCGTCGAAGCCAGCTTTATGGCTACACCTTC. Its translation is CASSRRSQLYGYTF.

This CDR3 is CASSSSRPNSPLHF. CDR3 bases: TGTGCCAGCAGTAGCAGTAGGCCTAATTCACCCCTCCACTTT. This chain uses TRBV12-3 or TRBV12-4 with TRBJ1-6; D gene uncertain. The CDR3 is made up of 14 amino acids. V shed 5 bases and J shed 6 bases, with 11 bases lying between them.

This clonotype was seen a handful of times. V usage is TRBV3-1 and J usage is TRBJ2-7; TRBD2 agrees at 15 bases. This CDR3 contains 19 residues. V lost 5 bases to trimming and J lost 0 bases; unmatched junction nucleotides: 11. Germline CDR1 LGHDT, CDR2 YNNKEL (reference sequence). Here the CDR3 DNA reads TGTGCCAGCAGCAGCTGGGGACTAGCGGGGGGACCAAGCTCCTACGAGCAGTACTTC. Its protein product is CASSSWGLAGGPSSYEQYF.

In its sample, this clonotype was seen many times. The gene calls are TRBV21-1 and TRBJ2-7; TRBD2, as called in the table, went unchecked against the DNA. TRBV21-1 is an annotated pseudogene. The CDR3 length is 13 residues. CDR3 protein: CASTLESVHEQYF. The CDR3 region has the DNA TGTGCCAGCACCCTCGAAAGCGTCCACGAGCAGTACTTC.

This clonotype was observed a few times. As DNA, the CDR3 is TGCAGTGCTCCGGGGCAGGGGAAGACCCAGTACTTC. It codes for CSAPGQGKTQYF. This chain links TRBV20-1 with TRBJ2-5, with D maybe TRBD1 (6 bases). Germline values: CDR1 DFQATT, CDR2 SNEGSKA (reference sequence). This CDR3 spans 12 amino acids. Trimming left V 5 bases short and J 6 bases short, with 13 bases between.

Many counts were recorded for this clonotype. The chain recombines TRBV3-1 with TRBJ2-5; D possibly corresponds to TRBD1 (5 bases). V lost 0 bases, J lost 12 bases, and 17 bases lay in between. CDR1 is LGHDT, CDR2 YNNKEL, per germline (reference sequence). CDR3 length: 14 residues. The CDR3 sequence: CASSQDPERVQEYF. In DNA form, the CDR3 reads TGTGCCAGCAGCCAAGACCCAGAAAGAGTACAGGAGTACTTC.

The rearrangement links TRBV6-5 to TRBJ2-4; D uncertain. The germline gives CDR1 MNHEY, CDR2 SVGAGI. The V gene lost 8 bases and the J gene lost 0 bases, with 8 bases spanning the gap. The CDR3 covers 13 residues. The CDR3 coding sequence is TGTGCCAGCCTTGAAGGAGCCAAAAACATTCAGTACTTC. Protein sequence: CASLEGAKNIQYF.

This clonotype has ten or more counts. CDR3 DNA: TGCAGTGCTAGAGATTTGGCTAGCGGGTCCAGCACAGATACGCAGTATTTT. It yields the protein CSARDLASGSSTDTQYF. The chain employs TRBV20-1 and TRBJ2-3, with TRBD2 matching over 8 bases. The CDR3 is made up of 17 amino acids. Trimming at V came to 0 bases and at J to 0 bases, leaving 8 bases not matched to a gene. Per germline, CDR1 DFQATT and CDR2 SNEGSKA (reference sequence).

The gene calls are TRBV7-2 and TRBJ1-4; D is undetermined. In germline, CDR1 is SGHTA, CDR2 FQGNSA. This CDR3 contains 14 residues. V was trimmed by 5 bases and J by 4 bases, leaving 11 bases between them. CDR3 sequence (DNA): TGTGCCAGCAGCCTCTTAGCCCTTAATGAAAAACTGTTTTTT. Translation: CASSLLALNEKLFF.

V and J are TRBV5-6 and TRBJ2-2; D possibly matches TRBD1 or TRBD2 (6 bases each). Trimming left V 2 bases short and J 6 bases short, with 14 bases between. In germline, CDR1 is SGHDT, CDR2 YYEEEE. This CDR3 contains 15 residues. CDR3 nucleotides: TGTGCCAGCAGCTTCGGGGGCCCCTCGTCCGGGGAGCTGTTTTTT. Its protein product is CASSFGGPSSGELFF.

A few counts support this clonotype. The J gene is TRBJ2-1, the V gene TRBV4-3, with D possibly TRBD1 on 5 matching bases. Germline V gives CDR1 LGHNA, CDR2 YSLEER. CDR3 length equals 16 residues. The V end was cut by 0 bases, the J end by 4 bases, with 13 bases between. CDR3 sequence: CASSQEDRTRYNEQFF. Here the CDR3 DNA reads TGCGCCAGCAGCCAAGAAGATAGGACACGTTACAATGAGCAGTTCTTC.

This clonotype was recorded at least ten times. The V gene is TRBV27, the J gene TRBJ2-5; D is undetermined. The V gene lost 3 bases and the J gene lost 2 bases, with 16 bases spanning the gap. This CDR3 region has 16 residues. Germline lookup yields CDR1 MNHEY and CDR2 SMNVEV (reference sequence). In DNA, the CDR3 is TGTGCCAGCAGTTTTTCCCCCTGGTCATATCAAGAGACCCAGTACTTC. Amino acids: CASSFSPWSYQETQYF.

This clonotype was seen only a few times. The chain combines TRBV7-6 with TRBJ2-7, with TRBD2 matching 9 bases. The CDR3 runs to 15 residues. After removal of 5 bases from V and 0 bases from J, the junction contained 5 bases not matched to a gene. Germline V gene data show CDR1 as SGHVS and CDR2 as FNYEAQ. CDR3 in amino acids: CASSPLAGFSYEQYF. CDR3 nucleotides: TGTGCCAGCAGCCCCCTAGCGGGGTTCTCCTACGAGCAGTACTTC. Full variable domain (outside the CDR3, taken from reference TRBV7-6 and TRBJ2-7): GAGVSQSPRYKVTKRGQDVALRCDPISGHVSLYWYRQALGQGPEFLTYFNYEAQQDKSGLPNDRFSAERPEGSISTLTIQRTEQRDSAMYRCASSPLAGFSYEQYFGPGTRLTVT.

This clonotype was detected many times. J is TRBJ1-6 and V is TRBV2; D remains ambiguous. V was shortened by 2 bases and J by 5 bases, with 7 bases between the two germline ends. The CDR3 sequence is 14 residues long. Germline V gives CDR1 SNHLY, CDR2 FYNNEI. CDR3 sequence: CASSERVDNSPLHF. The CDR3 nucleotides are TGTGCCAGCAGTGAAAGGGTCGATAATTCACCCCTCCACTTT.

This clonotype was detected ten times or more. J is TRBJ1-5 and V is TRBV24-1, with no clear D. Looked up from germline, CDR1 is KGHDR and CDR2 is SFDVKD. V was cut by 5 bases and J by 3 bases, with 10 bases left in between. The CDR3 is 14 amino acids. CDR3 nucleotides: TGTGCCACCAGTGGTTTACAGAACAATCAGCCCCAGCATTTT. As protein: CATSGLQNNQPQHF.